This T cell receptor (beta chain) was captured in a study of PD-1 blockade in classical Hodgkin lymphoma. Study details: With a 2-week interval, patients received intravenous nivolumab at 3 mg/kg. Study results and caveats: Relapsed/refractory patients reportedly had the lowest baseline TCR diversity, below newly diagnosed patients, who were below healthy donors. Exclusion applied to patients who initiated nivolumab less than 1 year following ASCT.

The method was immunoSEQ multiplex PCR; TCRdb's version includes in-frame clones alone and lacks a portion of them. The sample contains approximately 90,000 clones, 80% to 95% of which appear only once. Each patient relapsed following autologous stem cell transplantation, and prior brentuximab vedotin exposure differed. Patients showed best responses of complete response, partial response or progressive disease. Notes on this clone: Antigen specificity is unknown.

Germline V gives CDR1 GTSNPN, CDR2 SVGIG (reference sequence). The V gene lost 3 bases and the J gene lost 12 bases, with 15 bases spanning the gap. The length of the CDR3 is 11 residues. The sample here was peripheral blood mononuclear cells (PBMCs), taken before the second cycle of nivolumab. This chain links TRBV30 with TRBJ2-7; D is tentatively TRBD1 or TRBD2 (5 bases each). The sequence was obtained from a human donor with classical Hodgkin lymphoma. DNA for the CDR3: TGTGCCTGGAGGGCCCGAGGGGTCGGGTACTTC. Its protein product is CAWRARGVGYF.